The 30 T cell receptor beta chains given below trace back to one sample, sequenced in a study of sequential checkpoint blockade in melanoma. Treatment indicated: randomized to nivolumab then ipilimumab (arm A) or the reverse (arm B). The table came from immunoSEQ multiplex PCR; TCRdb's copy has only in-frame clones and leaves some out. Of several thousand clones listed, around 50% are singletons. The source material was CD8+ T cells sorted from blood (inferred from file names), sampled from a patient given nivolumab and ipilimumab in sequence. The source of these receptors is a human donor with melanoma.

This clone was found a few times. The V call is TRBV5-6, the J call TRBJ1-1, with a weak D call TRBD1 (6 bases). This CDR3 is built from 16 residues. V lost 0 bases and J 6 bases, leaving 18 bases between the germline ends. Germline V gives CDR1 SGHDT, CDR2 YYEEEE. The CDR3 DNA reads as TGTGCCAGCAGCTTGGCCCGAGGCAGGGGTAGGGCTGAAGCTTTCTTT. Translating gives CASSLARGRGRAEAFF.

The chain links TRBV2 to TRBJ1-2; tentatively, D is TRBD1 (5 bases). Germline assignment: CDR1 SNHLY and CDR2 FYNNEI. Trimming stripped 3 bases from V and 8 bases from J, with 16 bases between. CDR3 length equals 14 residues. CDR3 coding DNA: TGTGCCAGCAGTGATGTCGGAGGGGCGGGAGGCTACACCTTC. It yields the protein CASSDVGGAGGYTF.

This sequence joins TRBV5-1 and TRBJ2-3, with TRBD2 identical over 8 bases. This CDR3 region has 17 residues. V lost 2 bases and J lost 0; bases outside the gene matches: 8. Germline-derived CDR1 and CDR2 are SGHRS and YFSETQ. The CDR3 nucleotides read TGCGCCAGCAGCTTCAGGGCACTAGCGGCTAGCACAGATACGCAGTATTTT. This encodes CASSFRALAASTDTQYF.

The V call is TRBV7-9, the J call TRBJ2-5; tentative D call: TRBD1 (5 bases). Trimming took off 1 base at V and 2 bases at J, with 11 bases between the two ends. This CDR3 is 15 amino acids long. Germline values: CDR1 SEHNR, CDR2 FQNEAQ (reference sequence). The CDR3 DNA follows: TGTGCCAGCAGCTTAGTAGGGGTGGGGCAAGAGACCCAGTACTTC. Its translation is CASSLVGVGQETQYF.

The rearrangement uses TRBV30 and TRBJ2-2; D gene uncertain. Germline V gives CDR1 GTSNPN, CDR2 SVGIG (reference sequence). This CDR3 has 15 amino acids. V was clipped by 0 bases and J by 0 bases, with 8 bases between them. CDR3: CAWSVVRTNTGELFF. The CDR3 bases are TGTGCCTGGAGTGTTGTCAGAACGAACACCGGGGAGCTGTTTTTT. Filled out from reference TRBV30 and TRBJ2-2, the complete variable domain reads SQTIHQWPATLVQPVGSPLSLECTVEGTSNPNLYWYRQAAGRGLQLLFYSVGIGQISSEVPQNLSASRPQDRQFILSSKKLLLSDSGFYLCAWSVVRTNTGELFFGEGSRLTVL.

This clone came up a few times. The V gene is TRBV5-1, the J gene TRBJ1-2; no clear D. The CDR3 spans 15 residues. Trimming removed 0 bases at V and 2 bases at J, with 11 bases between. Germline V gene sequence: CDR1 SGHRS, CDR2 YFSETQ. CDR3: CASSLGPWANYGYTF. The CDR3 DNA is TGCGCCAGCAGCTTGGGCCCGTGGGCAAACTATGGCTACACCTTC.

As concerns this clone: One junction end does not reproduce the germline sequence, and a read error may be involved. The J gene is TRBJ1-5, the V gene TRBV7-9; 7 bases line up with TRBD1. Germline V lookup: CDR1 SEHNR, CDR2 FQNEAQ (reference sequence). The CDR3 length is 16 residues. DNA of the CDR3: TGCGCCAGCAGCCAAGGGACAGAGCATAGCAATCAGCCCCAGCATTTT. Protein product: CASSQGTEHSNQPQHF.

V is TRBV5-1 and J is TRBJ1-1, with TRBD1 as a possible D gene (6 bases). The CDR3 has 12 residues. In germline, CDR1 is SGHRS, CDR2 YFSETQ. V was shortened by 1 base and J by 7 bases, with 8 bases between the two germline ends. The CDR3 DNA follows: TGCGCCAGCAGCTTGTACAGGGATGAAGCTTTCTTT. It codes for CASSLYRDEAFF.

By share, this clone counts as medium-sized. The chain joins TRBV7-6 to TRBJ2-7; 7 bases map to TRBD1. With V trimmed by 0 bases and J by 3 bases, 5 bases remained unmatched. The length of the CDR3 is 15 residues. The germline V gene encodes CDR1 SGHVS and CDR2 FNYEAQ. The CDR3 loop is CASSLATDRYYEQYF. For the CDR3, the DNA is TGTGCCAGCAGCTTAGCAACGGACAGGTACTACGAGCAGTACTTC.

This clone has just one count. The rearrangement joins TRBV30 to TRBJ2-7; 9 nucleotides align to TRBD1. J gave up 6 bases and V 2 bases, and 5 bases lay outside the gene matches. Looked up from germline, CDR1 is GTSNPN and CDR2 is SVGIG (reference sequence). CDR3 size: 13 residues. The CDR3 sequence: CAWSWTGEGEQYF. CDR3 nucleotides: TGTGCCTGGAGTTGGACAGGGGAGGGCGAGCAGTACTTC.

The rearrangement links TRBV9 to TRBJ2-3; D remains ambiguous. V was cut by 1 base and J by 0 bases, with 9 bases left in between. In germline, CDR1 is SGDLS, CDR2 YYNGEE. The CDR3 length is 15 residues. This CDR3 is CASSVKLLSTDTQYF. CDR3 DNA: TGTGCCAGCAGCGTAAAACTACTTAGCACAGATACGCAGTATTTT.

Sample share makes this clone large. The chain combines TRBV19 with TRBJ1-6; the D gene is possibly TRBD1 (5 bases). Trimming shortened V by 6 bases and J by 7 bases, and 16 bases separated the two germline ends. This CDR3 comprises 15 residues. The germline CDR1 and CDR2 sequences are LNHDA and SQIVND (reference sequence). This CDR3 is CASRPEAGGNSPLHF. For the CDR3, the DNA is TGTGCCAGTAGGCCTGAAGCGGGGGGGAATTCACCCCTCCACTTT.

The chain links TRBV9 to TRBJ2-3; TRBD2 matches 12 bases. Per germline, CDR1 SGDLS and CDR2 YYNGEE. With 2 bases clipped from V and 6 bases from J, the junction kept 7 bases outside the gene matches. CDR3 size: 16 residues. The CDR3 region has the DNA TGTGCCAGCAGCGTCGCTAGCGGGGGGGCCGGGGATACGCAGTATTTT. This gives the protein CASSVASGGAGDTQYF.

There are a few counts of this clone. The chain combines TRBV10-3 with TRBJ1-6; 7 bases line up with TRBD1. Germline CDR1 is ENHRY and CDR2 is SYGVKD. The CDR3 is made up of 15 amino acids. Trimming cost V 5 bases and J 10 bases; bases outside gene matches: 11. CDR3 loop: CAISYRDSGGSPLHF. The CDR3 DNA sequence: TGTGCCATCAGTTACCGGGACAGCGGCGGGTCACCCCTCCACTTT.

The V and J genes are TRBV18 and TRBJ1-1; 10 bases line up with TRBD1. This CDR3 contains 16 residues. The ends lost 2 bases at V and 7 bases at J; junction bases unmatched: 10. Germline CDR1 is KGHSH and CDR2 is LQKENI. CDR3 sequence: CASSPTRGTGVNEAFF. The CDR3 DNA reads TGTGCCAGCTCACCAACTCGCGGGACAGGGGTTAATGAAGCTTTCTTT.

The chain links TRBV9 to TRBJ2-3; a weak D match, TRBD2 (6 bases). The CDR3 is 14 residues long. Per germline, CDR1 SGDLS and CDR2 YYNGEE. V lost 2 bases, J lost 3 bases, and 10 bases lay in between. CDR3 protein: CASSVGGRTDTQYF. Here the CDR3 DNA reads TGTGCCAGCAGCGTGGGGGGAAGGACAGATACGCAGTATTTT.

The chain joins TRBV4-3 to TRBJ2-1, with D possibly matching TRBD2 (6 bases). There are 14 residues in the CDR3. The V gene lost 3 bases and the J gene lost 4 bases, with 10 bases spanning the gap. Germline V gives CDR1 LGHNA, CDR2 YSLEER. CDR3 DNA: TGCGCCAGCAGCCAGATAGCGGATTACAATGAGCAGTTCTTC. Its protein product is CASSQIADYNEQFF.

This clone was counted between two and nine times. The chain employs TRBV7-9 and TRBJ2-1; TRBD1 aligns across 8 bases. Trimming at V came to 1 base and at J to 1 base, leaving 9 bases not matched to a gene. CDR3 length: 18 residues. CDR1 SEHNR and CDR2 FQNEAQ come from the germline V gene (reference sequence). The CDR3 is CASSLVFGTGGSYNEQFF. CDR3 DNA: TGTGCCAGCAGCTTAGTCTTCGGGACAGGAGGGTCCTACAATGAGCAGTTCTTC.

V gene TRBV9 combines with J gene TRBJ2-5, with TRBD2 matching 7 bases. The CDR3 consists of 15 residues. CDR1 and CDR2 from the germline V gene are SGDLS and YYNGEE. The trim removed 5 bases at V and 2 bases at J, leaving 9 bases unmatched. In DNA form, the CDR3 reads TGTGCCAGCAGAGCGGGACTAATGCTTCAAGAGACCCAGTACTTC. This translates into CASRAGLMLQETQYF.

This clone was seen a few times. The chain is built from TRBV7-2 and TRBJ1-6, with 8 bases aligning to TRBD1. J lost 9 bases, V lost 1 base, and 5 bases had no gene match. Germline loops: CDR1 SGHTA, CDR2 FQGNSA. The CDR3 is made up of 15 amino acids. For the CDR3, the DNA is TGTGCCAGCAGCTTAGAGGACAGGGACGGTTCACCCCTCCACTTT. This gives the protein CASSLEDRDGSPLHF.

The DNA for the CDR3 is TGTGCCAGCAGCCAGGGCAGCACTGAAGCTTTCTTT. Translating it yields CASSQGSTEAFF. The chain has TRBV11-1 and TRBJ1-1; D might be TRBD1 (5 bases). This CDR3 is built from 12 residues. Germline V lookup: CDR1 SGHAT, CDR2 FQDESV (reference sequence). Trimming stripped 5 bases from V and 4 bases from J, with 8 bases between.

The chain has TRBV6-6 and TRBJ1-5; D is unresolved. Trimming removed 0 bases at V and 1 base at J, with 7 bases between. The CDR3 covers 15 residues. CDR1 and CDR2 from the germline V gene are MNHNY and SVGAGI (reference sequence). The CDR3 region is CASSYSDGSNQPQHF. The CDR3 nucleotides are TGTGCCAGCAGTTACTCCGACGGGAGCAATCAGCCCCAGCATTTT.

The chain carries TRBV2 and TRBJ1-5; D is ambiguous. The germline V and J ends were trimmed by 5 bases and 0 bases, with 8 bases remaining between them. The CDR3 is made up of 14 amino acids. CDR1 SNHLY and CDR2 FYNNEI come from the germline V gene. CDR3 amino acids: CASSPGYSNQPQHF. In DNA form, the CDR3 reads TGTGCCAGCAGTCCAGGTTATAGCAATCAGCCCCAGCATTTT.

The V and J genes are TRBV9 and TRBJ1-1; D is uncertain. CDR3 size: 12 residues. V lost 3 bases to trimming and J lost 1 base, with 4 bases between them. Germline loops: CDR1 SGDLS, CDR2 YYNGEE. The CDR3 sequence is CASSGQNTEAFF. For the CDR3, the DNA is TGTGCCAGCAGCGGACAGAACACTGAAGCTTTCTTT.

The rearrangement uses TRBV2 and TRBJ2-7; 13 nucleotides line up with TRBD2. Germline V gene lookup returns CDR1 SNHLY and CDR2 FYNNEI. The CDR3 covers 19 residues. With V trimmed by 0 bases and J by 5 bases, 13 bases remained unmatched. The CDR3 sequence: CASSEAPGLAGPGFDEQYF. The CDR3 DNA follows: TGTGCCAGCAGTGAAGCTCCGGGACTAGCGGGACCTGGGTTCGACGAGCAGTACTTC.

By share, this clone ranks as medium-sized (0.01 to 0.1%). V is TRBV5-6 and J is TRBJ2-7; possible D gene TRBD1, 5 bases. The ends were cut back, 2 bases at V and 0 bases at J, with 6 bases in the middle. The CDR3 loop spans 13 amino acids. Germline CDR1 reads SGHDT; CDR2 reads YYEEEE. The DNA of the CDR3 is TGTGCCAGCAGCTTCCAGGGCTCCTACGAGCAGTACTTC. This sequence encodes CASSFQGSYEQYF.

The chain couples TRBV4-1 to TRBJ1-1; 7 bases fit TRBD1. The ends lost 5 bases at V and 2 bases at J; junction bases unmatched: 8. From germline, CDR1 is MGHRA and CDR2 YSYEKL. The CDR3 has 15 amino acids. In DNA form, the CDR3 reads TGCGCCAGCAGCTCTAAGTCAGGGGGAAACACTGAAGCTTTCTTT. The encoded protein is CASSSKSGGNTEAFF.

V and J are TRBV6-5 and TRBJ2-1; possibly TRBD1 for D (6 bases). The germline gives CDR1 MNHEY, CDR2 SVGAGI. Trimming took 0 bases from V and 0 from J, leaving 9 bases between them. This CDR3 region has 16 residues. The CDR3 here is CASSYSQGSSYNEQFF. In DNA form, the CDR3 reads TGTGCCAGCAGTTACTCTCAGGGGAGCTCCTACAATGAGCAGTTCTTC.

In this sample, this clone is medium-sized. The gene calls are TRBV5-1 and TRBJ1-3, with D unclear. The V gene's germline CDR1 is SGHRS and CDR2 YFSETQ. The CDR3 extends over 12 amino acids. Trimming took 4 bases from V and 4 from J, leaving 6 bases between them. The CDR3 DNA reads TGCGCCAGCAGCCCGTTAGGAAACACCATATATTTT. Its protein is CASSPLGNTIYF.

For the CDR3, the DNA is TGTGCCAGCAGCCACAGGGGGCATCGGTACTACGAGCAGTACTTC. Translated: CASSHRGHRYYEQYF. The chain recombines TRBV5-6 with TRBJ2-7; 9 bases align to TRBD1. Germline CDR1 and CDR2: SGHDT and YYEEEE. The CDR3 runs 15 residues. V gave up 4 bases and J gave up 3 bases; unmatched junction bases: 8.